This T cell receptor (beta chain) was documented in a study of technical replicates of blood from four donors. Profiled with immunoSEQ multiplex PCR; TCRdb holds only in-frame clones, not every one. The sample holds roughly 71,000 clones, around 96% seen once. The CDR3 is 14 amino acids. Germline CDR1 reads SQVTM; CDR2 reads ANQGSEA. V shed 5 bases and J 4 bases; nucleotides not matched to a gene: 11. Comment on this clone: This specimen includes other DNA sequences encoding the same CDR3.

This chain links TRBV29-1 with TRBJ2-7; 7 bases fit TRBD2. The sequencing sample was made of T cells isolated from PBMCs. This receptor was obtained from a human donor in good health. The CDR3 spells CSVLRPQGGYEQYF. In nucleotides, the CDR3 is TGCAGCGTTCTTAGACCGCAGGGAGGGTACGAGCAGTACTTC.